This TCR beta chain was identified in a study of naive and memory T cell subsets. Both TRBC1 and TRBC2 were covered by a beta constant-region primer of two equimolar oligonucleotides. Four rounds of PCR amplified the ligated cDNA using nested alpha and beta constant-region primers plus SP2. TCRdb redid the calling of the UMI-ligation and nested PCR reads with MiXCR, one entry per CDR3 protein. Altogether about 82,000 distinct CDR3 sequences are present, about 10% being singletons, with the ten largest covering 1.2%. Alpha and beta libraries were amplified separately from the second PCR onward. This clonotype was recorded at least ten times. The specimen was naive CD8+ T cells from blood. This receptor was identified in a human donor in good health.

The CDR3 loop reads CASRLDRERETQYF. In nucleotides, the CDR3 is TGTGCCAGCAGGCTGGACAGGGAGAGAGAGACCCAGTACTTC. The genes are TRBV7-9 and TRBJ2-5; 8 nucleotides line up with TRBD1. Germline trimming cut 6 bases from V and 4 bases from J; bases unmatched to any gene: 7. The CDR3 totals 14 residues. Germline loops: CDR1 SEHNR, CDR2 FQNEAQ (reference sequence).